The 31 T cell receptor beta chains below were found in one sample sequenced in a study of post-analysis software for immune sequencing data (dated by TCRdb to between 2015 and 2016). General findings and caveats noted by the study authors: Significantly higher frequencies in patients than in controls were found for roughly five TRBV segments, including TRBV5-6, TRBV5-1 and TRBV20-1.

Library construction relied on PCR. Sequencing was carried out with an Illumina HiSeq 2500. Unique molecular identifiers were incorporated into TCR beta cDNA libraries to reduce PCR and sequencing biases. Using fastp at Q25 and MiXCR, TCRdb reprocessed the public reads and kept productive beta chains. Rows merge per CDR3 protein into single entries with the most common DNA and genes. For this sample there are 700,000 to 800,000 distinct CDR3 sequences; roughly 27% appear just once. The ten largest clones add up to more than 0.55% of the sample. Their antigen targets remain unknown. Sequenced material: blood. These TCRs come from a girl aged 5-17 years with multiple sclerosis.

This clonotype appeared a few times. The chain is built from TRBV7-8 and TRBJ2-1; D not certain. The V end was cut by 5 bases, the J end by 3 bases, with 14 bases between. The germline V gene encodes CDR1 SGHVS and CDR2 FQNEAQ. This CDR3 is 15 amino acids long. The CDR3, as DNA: TGTGCCAGCAGCAGCTACCGGGCCAACTACAATGAGCAGTTCTTC. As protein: CASSSYRANYNEQFF.

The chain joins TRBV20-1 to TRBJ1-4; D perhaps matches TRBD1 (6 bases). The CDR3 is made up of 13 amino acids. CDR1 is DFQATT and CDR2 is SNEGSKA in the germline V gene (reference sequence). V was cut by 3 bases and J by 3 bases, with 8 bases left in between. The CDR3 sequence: CSARDSSNEKLFF. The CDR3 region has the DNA TGCAGTGCTAGGGACAGTTCTAATGAAAAACTGTTTTTT.

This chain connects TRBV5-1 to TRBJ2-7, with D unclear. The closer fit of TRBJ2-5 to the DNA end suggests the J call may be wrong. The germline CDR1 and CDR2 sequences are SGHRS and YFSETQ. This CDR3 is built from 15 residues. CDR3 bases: TGCGCCAGCAGCTTGTCGCAGGAGATCCAAGAGACCCAGTACTTC. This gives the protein CASSLSQEIQETQYF.

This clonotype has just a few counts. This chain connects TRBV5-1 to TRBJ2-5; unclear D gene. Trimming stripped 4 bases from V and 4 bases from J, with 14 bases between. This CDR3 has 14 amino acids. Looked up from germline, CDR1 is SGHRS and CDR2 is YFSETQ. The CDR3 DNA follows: TGCGCCAGCAGCCCCGGATCGATTTCAGAGACCCAGTACTTC. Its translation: CASSPGSISETQYF.

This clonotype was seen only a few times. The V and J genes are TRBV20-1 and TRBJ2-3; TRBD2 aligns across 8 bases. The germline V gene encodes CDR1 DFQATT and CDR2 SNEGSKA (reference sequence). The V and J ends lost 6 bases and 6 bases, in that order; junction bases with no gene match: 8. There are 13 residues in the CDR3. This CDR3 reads CSALGLARDTQYF. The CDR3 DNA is TGCAGTGCCCTCGGACTAGCCCGGGATACGCAGTATTTT.

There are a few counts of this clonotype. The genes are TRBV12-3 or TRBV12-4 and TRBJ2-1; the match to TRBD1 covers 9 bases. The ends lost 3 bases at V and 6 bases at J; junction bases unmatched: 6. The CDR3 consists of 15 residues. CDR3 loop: CASSFSTGGVNEQFF. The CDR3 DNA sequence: TGTGCCAGCAGTTTTTCGACAGGGGGGGTCAATGAGCAGTTCTTC.

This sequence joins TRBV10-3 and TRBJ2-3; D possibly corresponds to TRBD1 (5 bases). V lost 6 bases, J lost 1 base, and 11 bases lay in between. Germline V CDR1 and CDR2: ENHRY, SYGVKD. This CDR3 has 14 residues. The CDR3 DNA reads TGTGCCATCAGAGGGGATGTAGGCACAGATACGCAGTATTTT. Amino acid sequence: CAIRGDVGTDTQYF.

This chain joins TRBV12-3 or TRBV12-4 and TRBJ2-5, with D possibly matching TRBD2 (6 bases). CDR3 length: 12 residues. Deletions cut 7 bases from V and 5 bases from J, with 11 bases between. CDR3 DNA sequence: TGTGCCAGCACGGAGGGGAGGGAGACCCAGTACTTC. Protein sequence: CASTEGRETQYF.

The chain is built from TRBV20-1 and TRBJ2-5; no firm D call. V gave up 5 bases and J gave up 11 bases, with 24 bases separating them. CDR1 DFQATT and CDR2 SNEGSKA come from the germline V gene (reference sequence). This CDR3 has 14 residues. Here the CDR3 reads CSAFSPRNYNEQYF. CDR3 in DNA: TGCAGTGCTTTTTCCCCGCGGAACTACAATGAGCAGTACTTC.

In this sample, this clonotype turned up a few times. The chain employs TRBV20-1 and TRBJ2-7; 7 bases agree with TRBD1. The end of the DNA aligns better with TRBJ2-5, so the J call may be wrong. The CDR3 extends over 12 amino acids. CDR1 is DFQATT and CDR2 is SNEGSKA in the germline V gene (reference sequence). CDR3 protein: CSALQGQETQYF. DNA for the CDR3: TGCAGTGCTCTACAGGGGCAAGAGACCCAGTACTTC.

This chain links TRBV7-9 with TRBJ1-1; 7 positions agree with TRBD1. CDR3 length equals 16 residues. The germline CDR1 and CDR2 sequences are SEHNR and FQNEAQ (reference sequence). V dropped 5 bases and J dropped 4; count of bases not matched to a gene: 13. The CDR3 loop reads CASSQPGGRGGTEAFF. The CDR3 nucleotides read TGTGCCAGCAGCCAACCGGGGGGCAGGGGGGGCACTGAAGCTTTCTTT. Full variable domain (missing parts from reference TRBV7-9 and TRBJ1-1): DTGVSQNPRHKITKRGQNVTFRCDPISEHNRLYWYRQTLGQGPEFLTYFQNEAQLEKSRLLSDRFSAERPKGSFSTLEIQRTEQGDSAMYLCASSQPGGRGGTEAFFGQGTRLTVV.

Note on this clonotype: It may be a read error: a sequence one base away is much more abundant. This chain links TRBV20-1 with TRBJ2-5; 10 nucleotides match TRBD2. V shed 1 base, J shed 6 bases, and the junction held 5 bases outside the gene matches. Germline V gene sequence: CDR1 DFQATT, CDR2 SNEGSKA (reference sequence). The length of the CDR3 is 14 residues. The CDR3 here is CSARGQRGGQTQYF. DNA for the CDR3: TGCAGTGCTAGAGGTCAGCGGGGGGGCCAGACCCAGTACTTC.

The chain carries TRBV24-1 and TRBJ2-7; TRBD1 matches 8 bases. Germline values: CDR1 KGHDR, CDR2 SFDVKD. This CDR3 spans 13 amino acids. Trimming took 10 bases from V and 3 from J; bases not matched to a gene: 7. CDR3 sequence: CATKRQGSYEQYF. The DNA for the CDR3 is TGTGCCACAAAGAGACAGGGGAGCTACGAGCAGTACTTC.

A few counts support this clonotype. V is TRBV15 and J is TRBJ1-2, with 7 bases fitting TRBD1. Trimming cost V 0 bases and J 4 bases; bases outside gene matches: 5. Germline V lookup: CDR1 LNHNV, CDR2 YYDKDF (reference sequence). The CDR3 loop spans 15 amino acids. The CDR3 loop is CATSREGTVFYGYTF. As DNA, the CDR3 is TGTGCCACCAGCAGAGAGGGGACAGTTTTCTATGGCTACACCTTC.

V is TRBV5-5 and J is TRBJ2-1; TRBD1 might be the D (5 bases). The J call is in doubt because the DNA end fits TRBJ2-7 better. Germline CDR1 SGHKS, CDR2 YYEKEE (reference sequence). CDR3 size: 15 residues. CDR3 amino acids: CASSWGRSRDNEQYF. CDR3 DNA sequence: TGTGCCAGCAGCTGGGGCCGAAGCCGCGACAATGAGCAGTACTTC.

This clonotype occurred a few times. Here the CDR3 reads CASSQRQGEGTQYF. The CDR3 DNA reads TGTGCCAGCAGCCAAAGACAGGGGGAGGGGACCCAGTACTTC. The chain uses TRBV28 and TRBJ2-7; 9 nucleotides line up with TRBD1. The assigned J gene may be wrong: the sequence end matches TRBJ2-5 better. The CDR3 runs 14 residues. From germline, CDR1 is MDHEN and CDR2 SYDVKM.

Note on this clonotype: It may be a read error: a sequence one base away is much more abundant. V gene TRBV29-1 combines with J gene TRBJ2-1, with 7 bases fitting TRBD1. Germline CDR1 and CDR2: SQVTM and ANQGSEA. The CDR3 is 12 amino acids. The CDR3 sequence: CNERTGVGEQFF. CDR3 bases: TGCAACGAGAGAACAGGGGTCGGTGAGCAGTTCTTC.

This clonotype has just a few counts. CDR3 amino acids: CASSALAGGPYEQYF. CDR3 DNA: TGCGCCAGCAGCGCACTAGCGGGGGGACCCTACGAGCAGTACTTC. J is TRBJ2-7 and V is TRBV4-1, with TRBD2 identical over 12 bases. V lost 5 bases to trimming and J lost 2 bases; unmatched junction nucleotides: 4. The germline CDR1 and CDR2 sequences are MGHRA and YSYEKL. This CDR3 is built from 15 residues.

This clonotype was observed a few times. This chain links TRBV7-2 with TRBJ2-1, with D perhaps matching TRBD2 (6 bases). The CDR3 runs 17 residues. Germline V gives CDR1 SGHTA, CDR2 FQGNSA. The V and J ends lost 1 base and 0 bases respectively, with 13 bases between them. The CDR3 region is CASSLGPSVSSYNEQFF. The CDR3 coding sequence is TGTGCCAGCAGCTTAGGACCTAGCGTCAGCTCCTACAATGAGCAGTTCTTC.

CDR3 coding DNA: TGTGCCAGCAGTTTGCCTAGCGGGAGTTATAACCTTAACTACGAGCAGTACTTC. Protein sequence: CASSLPSGSYNLNYEQYF. The chain couples TRBV28 to TRBJ2-7; 10 nucleotides line up with TRBD2. Germline V gives CDR1 MDHEN, CDR2 SYDVKM. The J segment lost 3 bases and the V segment lost 3 bases, leaving 14 bases of the junction unmatched. CDR3 length: 18 amino acids.

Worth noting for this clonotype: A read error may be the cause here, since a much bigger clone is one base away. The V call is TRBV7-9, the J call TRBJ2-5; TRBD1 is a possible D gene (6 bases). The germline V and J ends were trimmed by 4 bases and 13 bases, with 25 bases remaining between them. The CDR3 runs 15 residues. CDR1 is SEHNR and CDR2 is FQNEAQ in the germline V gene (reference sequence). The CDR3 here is CASSSTGTRYIGPYF. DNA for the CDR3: TGTGCCAGCAGCTCTACCGGGACAAGGTACATTGGCCCGTACTTC.

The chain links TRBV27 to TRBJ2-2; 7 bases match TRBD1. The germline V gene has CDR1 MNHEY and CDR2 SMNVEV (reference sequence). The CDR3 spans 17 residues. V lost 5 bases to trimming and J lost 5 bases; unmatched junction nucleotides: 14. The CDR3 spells CASSPQGSSVRTGELFF. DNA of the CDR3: TGTGCCAGCAGTCCACAGGGGTCCTCCGTGCGAACCGGGGAGCTGTTTTTT.

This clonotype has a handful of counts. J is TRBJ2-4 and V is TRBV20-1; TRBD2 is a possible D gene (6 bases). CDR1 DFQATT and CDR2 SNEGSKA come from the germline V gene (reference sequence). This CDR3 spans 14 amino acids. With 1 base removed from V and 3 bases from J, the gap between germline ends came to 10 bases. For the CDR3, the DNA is TGCAGTGCTAGAGGGCACGGGGGCAAAAACATTCAGTACTTC. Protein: CSARGHGGKNIQYF.

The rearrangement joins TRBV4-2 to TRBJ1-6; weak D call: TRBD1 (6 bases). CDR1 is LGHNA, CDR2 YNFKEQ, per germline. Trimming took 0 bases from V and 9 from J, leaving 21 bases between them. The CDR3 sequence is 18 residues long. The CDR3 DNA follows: TGTGCCAGCAGCCAAGATCCACAGGGCGAGATACTAAGTTCACCCCTCCACTTT. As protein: CASSQDPQGEILSSPLHF.

The CDR3 sequence is CASRIGASGNNEQFF. CDR3 in DNA: TGTGCCAGCAGAATCGGGGCTAGCGGGAACAATGAGCAGTTCTTC. The chain joins TRBV6-5 to TRBJ2-1; 9 bases agree with TRBD2. The CDR3 has 15 residues. CDR1 is MNHEY and CDR2 is SVGAGI in the germline V gene. J lost 5 bases, V lost 6 bases, and 8 bases had no gene match.

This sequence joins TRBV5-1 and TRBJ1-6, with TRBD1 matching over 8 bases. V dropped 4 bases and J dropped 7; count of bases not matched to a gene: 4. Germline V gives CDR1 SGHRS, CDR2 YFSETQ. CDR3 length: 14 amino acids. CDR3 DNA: TGCGCCAGCAGCGATGGACAGGGCAATTCACCCCTCCACTTT. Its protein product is CASSDGQGNSPLHF.

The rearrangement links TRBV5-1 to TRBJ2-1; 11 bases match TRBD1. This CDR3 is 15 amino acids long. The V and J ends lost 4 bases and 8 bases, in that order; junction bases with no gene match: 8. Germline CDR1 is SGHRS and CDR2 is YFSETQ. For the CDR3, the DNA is TGCGCCAGCAGCAACCGGGACAGGGGGTACCATGAGCAGTTCTTC. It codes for CASSNRDRGYHEQFF.

In DNA form, the CDR3 reads TGCGCCAGCAGCCACCTCCTAGCGGGAAGAGAGACCCAGTACTTC. This sequence encodes CASSHLLAGRETQYF. The chain joins TRBV4-1 to TRBJ2-5; 9 positions agree with TRBD2. The CDR3 loop spans 15 amino acids. Germline lookup yields CDR1 MGHRA and CDR2 YSYEKL. V gave up 3 bases and J gave up 4 bases; unmatched junction bases: 6.

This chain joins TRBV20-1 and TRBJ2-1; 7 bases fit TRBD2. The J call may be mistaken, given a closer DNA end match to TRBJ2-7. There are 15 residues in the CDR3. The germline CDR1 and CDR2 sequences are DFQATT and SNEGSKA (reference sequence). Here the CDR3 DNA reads TGCAGTGCTAGAGTAGTGGGGCGGGAGTCCCCCCAGCAGTACTTC. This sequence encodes CSARVVGRESPQQYF.

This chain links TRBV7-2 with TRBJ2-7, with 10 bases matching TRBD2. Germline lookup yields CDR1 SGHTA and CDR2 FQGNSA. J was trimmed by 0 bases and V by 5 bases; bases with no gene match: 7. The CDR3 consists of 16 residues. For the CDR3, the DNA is TGTGCCAGCAGCCGGACTAGCGGAAAGTCCTCCTACGAGCAGTACTTC. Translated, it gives CASSRTSGKSSYEQYF. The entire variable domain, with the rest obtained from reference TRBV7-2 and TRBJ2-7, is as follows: GAGVSQSPSNKVTEKGKDVELRCDPISGHTALYWYRQSLGQGLEFLIYFQGNSAPDKSGLPSDRFSAERTGGSVSTLTIQRTQQEDSAVYLCASSRTSGKSSYEQYFGPGTRLTVT.

CDR3 nucleotide sequence: TGCGCCAGCAGCTTGGGGTGCGGCGGGGGAGAGCAGTTCTTC. It translates to CASSLGCGGGEQFF. The chain carries TRBV5-1 and TRBJ2-1; TRBD2 matches at 7 bases. Germline CDR1 is SGHRS and CDR2 is YFSETQ. V lost 0 bases and J lost 10; bases outside the gene matches: 7. The CDR3 contains 14 residues.